Below, 27 T cell receptor beta chains from the same sample are listed, as sequenced in a study of cytomegalovirus exposure and HLA in healthy donors. PCR involved 60 Vbeta and 13 Jbeta primers. Assay used: immunoSEQ multiplex PCR; TCRdb lists only in-frame clones, some missing. The sample has roughly 200,000 clones, roughly four fifths seen once. The sample taken for sequencing was PBMCs. These receptors were taken from a male donor in good health and CMV-seronegative.

In the case of this clone: Within the sample, other DNA sequences also encode this same CDR3. This chain connects TRBV6-1 to TRBJ1-3, with a possible D match to TRBD1 (6 bases). CDR1 and CDR2 from the germline V gene are MNHNS and SASEGT. CDR3 length equals 16 residues. V lost 3 bases, J lost 3 bases, and 15 bases lay in between. CDR3 in DNA: TGTGCCAGCAGTGACGCCAGGACAGCTCATGGAAACACCATATATTTT. Amino acids: CASSDARTAHGNTIYF.

This chain links TRBV5-1 with TRBJ2-1, with 13 bases matching TRBD2. Losses at the gene ends were 3 bases for V and 4 bases for J; bases not matched to a gene: 4. Germline-derived CDR1 and CDR2 are SGHRS and YFSETQ. CDR3 length: 16 amino acids. Here the CDR3 reads CASSSGLAGPYNEQFF. The CDR3 region has the DNA TGCGCCAGCAGCTCGGGACTAGCGGGGCCTTACAATGAGCAGTTCTTC.

The chain joins TRBV27 to TRBJ2-1; the match to TRBD1 covers 7 bases. The CDR3 is 17 amino acids. CDR1 and CDR2 (germline): MNHEY, SMNVEV (reference sequence). Trimming removed 1 base from V and 5 bases from J; junction bases left unmatched: 11. The CDR3 sequence: CASSLLGRQGAHNEQFF. The DNA for the CDR3 is TGTGCCAGCAGTTTATTGGGGAGACAGGGCGCCCACAATGAGCAGTTCTTC.

V and J are TRBV29-1 and TRBJ1-2, with D possibly matching TRBD1 (6 bases). With 2 bases removed from V and 3 bases from J, the gap between germline ends came to 7 bases. Germline V gene lookup returns CDR1 SQVTM and CDR2 ANQGSEA. CDR3 length: 12 residues. The CDR3 loop is CSVETGYYGYTF. The CDR3 DNA follows: TGCAGCGTTGAAACAGGGTACTATGGCTACACCTTC.

The V call is TRBV9, the J call TRBJ1-4; tentative D call: TRBD1 (5 bases). V was shortened by 3 bases and J by 4 bases, with 13 bases between the two germline ends. CDR3 length: 15 amino acids. Germline V lookup: CDR1 SGDLS, CDR2 YYNGEE. This CDR3 reads CASSAETAGNEKLFF. The CDR3 DNA is TGTGCCAGCAGCGCAGAGACAGCGGGTAATGAAAAACTGTTTTTT.

The CDR3 DNA follows: TGTGCCACCAGCATTCGGGCAGATACGCAGTATTTT. Protein sequence: CATSIRADTQYF. This sequence joins TRBV15 and TRBJ2-3; D not resolved. V was clipped by 4 bases and J by 4 bases, with 6 bases between them. Germline values: CDR1 LNHNV, CDR2 YYDKDF (reference sequence). There are 12 residues in the CDR3.

The chain uses TRBV6-1 and TRBJ2-3; 9 positions match TRBD2. The length of the CDR3 is 14 residues. V was pared by 5 bases and J by 2 bases, with 2 bases of the junction left unmatched. Germline CDR1 reads MNHNS; CDR2 reads SASEGT. CDR3 region: CASSLAGATDTQYF. DNA for the CDR3: TGTGCCAGCAGTTTAGCGGGGGCCACAGATACGCAGTATTTT.

The chain combines TRBV28 with TRBJ2-7; TRBD1 agrees at 9 bases. Germline assignment: CDR1 MDHEN and CDR2 SYDVKM. The CDR3 loop spans 13 amino acids. J gave up 6 bases and V 2 bases, and 2 bases lay outside the gene matches. The CDR3: CASSLTGGSEQYF. The CDR3 coding sequence is TGTGCCAGCAGTTTAACAGGGGGCTCCGAGCAGTACTTC. Supplemented by reference TRBV28 and TRBJ2-7, the full variable domain reads DVKVTQSSRYLVKRTGEKVFLECVQDMDHENMFWYRQDPGLGLRLIYFSYDVKMKEKGDIPEGYSVSREKKERFSLILESASTNQTSMYLCASSLTGGSEQYFGPGTRLTVT.

The chain recombines TRBV28 with TRBJ2-5; possibly TRBD2 for D (5 bases). Germline loops: CDR1 MDHEN, CDR2 SYDVKM. The V end lost 3 bases, the J end lost 9 bases, and 8 bases lay between the germline ends. This CDR3 region has 11 residues. The CDR3 DNA follows: TGTGCCAGCAGTTTCCCCGGGGCCCAGTACTTC. Its protein product is CASSFPGAQYF.

This chain connects TRBV6-5 to TRBJ1-5; D is unclear. CDR1 MNHEY and CDR2 SVGAGI come from the germline V gene. Between the trimmed V and J ends, which lost 5 bases and 6 bases, there was a span of 8 bases. The CDR3 contains 12 residues. CDR3 DNA sequence: TGTGCCAGCAGTCCCCTTTCTCAGCCCCAGCATTTT. It is translated as CASSPLSQPQHF.

J is TRBJ2-7 and V is TRBV10-3; D is possibly TRBD1 (6 bases). Germline CDR1 ENHRY, CDR2 SYGVKD. Trimming pared 10 bases from V and 1 base from J, leaving 23 bases between. The CDR3 is 16 residues long. The CDR3 sequence: CATTPSTGKGSYEQYF. CDR3 nucleotide sequence: TGTGCCACCACCCCCTCGACAGGCAAAGGATCCTACGAGCAGTACTTC.

The CDR3 sequence: CASSLGLAGGPLDTQYF. As DNA, the CDR3 is TGCGCCAGCAGCCTAGGACTAGCGGGAGGGCCACTAGATACGCAGTATTTT. The chain has TRBV4-3 and TRBJ2-3; 15 bases match TRBD2. The CDR3 totals 17 residues. V gave up 4 bases and J gave up 5 bases; unmatched junction bases: 7. The germline CDR1 and CDR2 sequences are LGHNA and YSLEER.

V usage is TRBV4-3 and J usage is TRBJ1-1, with D tentatively TRBD1 (6 bases). Trimming stripped 0 bases from V and 5 bases from J, with 22 bases between. This CDR3 is 18 amino acids long. Per germline, CDR1 LGHNA and CDR2 YSLEER. In DNA form, the CDR3 reads TGCGCCAGCAGCCAAGATGTAGGCCAGGGGATTAGGGGGACTGAAGCTTTCTTT. Its protein is CASSQDVGQGIRGTEAFF.

The chain recombines TRBV4-2 with TRBJ1-4, with unresolved D. Germline CDR1 is LGHNA and CDR2 is YNFKEQ. CDR3 length: 12 amino acids. Trimming left V 2 bases short and J 8 bases short, with 6 bases between. The CDR3 loop is CASSQSREKLFF. CDR3 in DNA: TGTGCCAGCAGCCAATCGCGAGAAAAACTGTTTTTT.

This clone has only a few counts. The chain recombines TRBV28 with TRBJ1-5; the D gene is possibly TRBD1 (6 bases). CDR3 length equals 16 residues. Germline V gives CDR1 MDHEN, CDR2 SYDVKM. Trimming took off 1 base at V and 1 base at J, with 11 bases between the two ends. This CDR3 reads CASSLFTGRSNQPQHF. CDR3 coding DNA: TGTGCCAGCAGTTTATTTACAGGGAGAAGCAATCAGCCCCAGCATTTT.

The CDR3 DNA follows: TGTGCCAGCAGGGTAGCGGCCTTTCTGGATACGCAGTATTTT. This encodes CASRVAAFLDTQYF. The chain couples TRBV2 to TRBJ2-3, with a weak D call TRBD2 (6 bases). Germline CDR1 is SNHLY and CDR2 is FYNNEI. The CDR3 has 14 amino acids. Trimming shortened V by 6 bases and J by 6 bases, and 16 bases separated the two germline ends.

V gene TRBV4-2 combines with J gene TRBJ1-5; no clear D gene. V was trimmed by 0 bases and J by 0 bases, leaving 9 bases between them. Germline V gives CDR1 LGHNA, CDR2 YNFKEQ. This CDR3 has 16 residues. Written as DNA, the CDR3 is TGTGCCAGCAGCCAAGATATTACAGTTAGCAATCAGCCCCAGCATTTT. It codes for CASSQDITVSNQPQHF.

The chain links TRBV25-1 to TRBJ2-2; 8 bases line up with TRBD2. Germline assignment: CDR1 MGHDK and CDR2 SYGVNS. V was pared by 2 bases and J by 7 bases, with 9 bases of the junction left unmatched. CDR3 length: 16 residues. The CDR3 DNA follows: TGTGCCAGCAGTGAACCCAGCGGGAGAAGTGGCGGGGAGCTGTTTTTT. Its protein is CASSEPSGRSGGELFF.

This chain connects TRBV6-6 to TRBJ2-5; D might be TRBD1 (5 bases). Judging by the DNA end, TRBJ2-7 fits better; the J call may be wrong. In germline, CDR1 is MNHNY, CDR2 SVGAGI (reference sequence). This CDR3 region has 13 residues. The CDR3 is CASRKQVSYEQYF. In DNA form, the CDR3 reads TGTGCCAGCAGGAAACAGGTCTCCTACGAGCAGTACTTC.

The V call is TRBV5-1, the J call TRBJ2-2; 15 bases align to TRBD2. This CDR3 is 19 amino acids long. With V trimmed by 0 bases and J by 4 bases, 7 bases remained unmatched. Germline V gene lookup returns CDR1 SGHRS and CDR2 YFSETQ. As DNA, the CDR3 is TGCGCCAGCAGCTTGGCTCCGGGACTAGCGGGAGGTAGCACCGGGGAGCTGTTTTTT. Translation gives CASSLAPGLAGGSTGELFF.

V is TRBV2 and J is TRBJ1-5; D not resolved. CDR1 SNHLY and CDR2 FYNNEI come from the germline V gene. V was clipped by 5 bases and J by 0 bases, with 11 bases between them. CDR3 size: 15 residues. The chain's CDR3 is CASSRGDFSNQPQHF. The CDR3, as DNA: TGTGCCAGCAGTCGCGGAGACTTTAGCAATCAGCCCCAGCATTTT.

J is TRBJ1-5 and V is TRBV4-1; D ambiguous. The V end was cut by 3 bases, the J end by 0 bases, with 6 bases between. The length of the CDR3 is 14 residues. Germline V CDR1 and CDR2: MGHRA, YSYEKL. The CDR3 region is CASSHPDSNQPQHF. CDR3 bases: TGCGCCAGCAGCCACCCAGATAGCAATCAGCCCCAGCATTTT.

About this clone itself: Other DNA sequences in the sample encode the same CDR3. V is TRBV6-1 and J is TRBJ2-1; D call uncertain. V was clipped by 6 bases and J by 3 bases, with 3 bases between them. Germline CDR1 and CDR2: MNHNS and SASEGT. The CDR3 consists of 11 residues. CDR3 bases: TGTGCCAGCAGCCTCTACAATGAGCAGTTCTTC. Translation gives CASSLYNEQFF.

The chain joins TRBV27 to TRBJ1-5; D remains ambiguous. Trimming stripped 2 bases from V and 2 bases from J, with 16 bases between. Germline V gene data show CDR1 as MNHEY and CDR2 as SMNVEV (reference sequence). The CDR3 spans 17 residues. CDR3 sequence (DNA): TGTGCCAGCAGTTTACGAGGGTCGATTGGTGGCAATCAGCCCCAGCATTTT. As protein: CASSLRGSIGGNQPQHF.

V is TRBV5-1 and J is TRBJ1-1, with 8 nucleotides matching TRBD1. The germline V gene encodes CDR1 SGHRS and CDR2 YFSETQ. This CDR3 has 14 residues. The V gene end was trimmed by 3 bases and the J gene end by 1 base; junction bases not matched to a gene: 2. As DNA, the CDR3 is TGCGCCAGCAGCTCAGGGGGCCCGAACACTGAAGCTTTCTTT. Encoded protein: CASSSGGPNTEAFF.

CDR3 bases: TGTGCCAGCAGCTTTAGCGGAAACACCGGGGAGCTGTTTTTT. Protein product: CASSFSGNTGELFF. The chain has TRBV11-2 and TRBJ2-2; weak D call: TRBD2 (6 bases). Germline CDR1 SGHAT, CDR2 FQNNGV. This CDR3 region has 14 residues. The V end was cut by 3 bases, the J end by 2 bases, with 7 bases between.

The genes are TRBV19 and TRBJ2-7, with 7 nucleotides matching TRBD1. Per the germline V gene, CDR1 is LNHDA and CDR2 is SQIVND (reference sequence). Trimming removed 6 bases from V and 4 bases from J; junction bases left unmatched: 12. CDR3 length: 15 amino acids. The DNA of the CDR3 is TGTGCCAGTAGGAGAAAGGGGACAGTAGATTACGAGCAGTACTTC. Its translation is CASRRKGTVDYEQYF.